These T cell receptor beta chains were read from a single sample in a study of response to subunit inactivated influenza vaccine. One entry per CDR3 protein results from TCRdb running MiXCR on the RT-PCR reads. This table has 500,000 to 600,000 distinct CDR3 sequences, 13% to 15% appearing once. The specimen comprised PBMCs from blood, sampled less than 13 days after vaccination. Receptor source: a man aged 50 to 59 who received an inactivated influenza vaccine. The CDR3 runs from the conserved cysteine through the conserved F or W. D genes are given only for firm matches. Size is omitted from some rows. Given values are once, few, many or a class for expanded clones.

clone_size	v_call	j_call	d_call	cdr3_nt	cdr3_aa
.	TRBV10-3	TRBJ2-1	.	TGTGCCATCAGCCGGGGCGGCAATGAGCAGTTCTTC	CAISRGGNEQFF
.	TRBV5-1	TRBJ2-3	TRBD2	TGCGCCAGCAGCCTAGGACTAGCGGGAGGGCCTCCGCCAGATACGCAGTATTTT	CASSLGLAGGPPPDTQYF
.	TRBV2	TRBJ2-7	.	TGTGCCAGCAGGCAAAGAACGAGCTCCTACGAGCAGTACTTC	CASRQRTSSYEQYF
few	TRBV6-2/TRBV6-3	TRBJ2-1	TRBD2	TGTGCCAGCAGTTCTTGGACTAGCGGGAGACCCTACAATGAGCAGTTCTTC	CASSSWTSGRPYNEQFF
many	TRBV24-1	TRBJ2-1	.	TGTGCCACCAGTGATCGGGCGGACTATAGCTCCTACAATGAGCAGTTCTTC	CATSDRADYSSYNEQFF
few	TRBV4-2	TRBJ2-1	.	TGTGCCAGCAGCCCCCAGGGGGACTCTTACAATGAGCAGTTCTTC	CASSPQGDSYNEQFF
few	TRBV12-3/TRBV12-4	TRBJ2-5	TRBD2	TGTGCCAGCAGTTTATCCTCGGGAGGAGAGACCCAGTACTTC	CASSLSSGGETQYF
few	TRBV15	TRBJ2-5	.	TGTGCCACCAGCAGAGATTTTGCAGTCCAAGAGACCCAGTACTTC	CATSRDFAVQETQYF
many	TRBV12-3/TRBV12-4	TRBJ2-2	.	TGTGCCAGCGCCGCGACACTAAACACCGGGGAGCTGTTTTTT	CASAATLNTGELFF
few	TRBV6-1	TRBJ2-2	TRBD2	TGTGCCAGCAGGTCCGCTAGCGGGAGAGGGGAGCTGTTTTTT	CASRSASGRGELFF
.	TRBV9	TRBJ1-2	TRBD1	TGTGCCAGCAGCGCAACAGGGGAAGGATATGGCTACACCTTC	CASSATGEGYGYTF
few	TRBV5-1	TRBJ1-1	.	TGCGCCAGCAGCCCGGGACACCGGAACACTGAAGCTTTCTTT	CASSPGHRNTEAFF
.	TRBV7-3	TRBJ2-5	.	TGTGCCAGCAGCTACGGGCCTAGGGAGACCCAGTACTTC	CASSYGPRETQYF
few	TRBV11-2	TRBJ2-1	.	TGTGCCAGCAGCCCAGAGTGGGTCGCCAATGAGCAGTTCTTC	CASSPEWVANEQFF
.	TRBV12-3/TRBV12-4	TRBJ2-3	TRBD2	TGTGCCAGCAGTTGGTGGGGGGGAGCGGATACGCAGTATTTT	CASSWWGGADTQYF
.	TRBV9	TRBJ2-3	TRBD1	TGTGCCAGCAGTCTTCAAGGGGGCAGCACTAGCACAGATACGCAGTATTTT	CASSLQGGSTSTDTQYF